This T cell receptor beta chain was obtained from a study of regulatory T cells in long-lasting Graves disease. Across the study: Persistent Graves' disease required over 5 years of antithyroid drugs and positive TSH receptor antibodies. General study results and limits: With 2,500 to 3,000 shared public clonotypes, persistent patients exceeded new patients, who shared about a thousand. Those with persistent Graves' had less TCR diversity than newly diagnosed patients. The study found TRBV28, TRBJ1-2 and TRBJ2-5 favored in persistent disease.

Investigators prepared the TCR beta libraries by applying iRepertoire HTBI primers and Arm-PCR of CDR3 regions. Via MiXCR, TCRdb re-called the multiplex PCR reads, giving one row per CDR3 protein. The table lists around 500,000 distinct CDR3 sequences, less than 25% of them singletons. V was shortened by 4 bases and J by 8 bases, with 14 bases between the two germline ends. Per germline, CDR1 SGHAT and CDR2 FQNNGV. The length of the CDR3 is 13 residues. Time point given: persistent/refractory GD, antithyroid drugs over 5 years with positive TRAb. The authors made the TCR library using RNA they extracted from PBMCs. Many counts were recorded for this clonotype. Its cognate antigen is unknown.

Sequencing was performed on peripheral blood mononuclear cells (PBMCs), taken when the disease was refractory, from a patient treated with antithyroid drugs. The source is a female donor with Graves disease. V is TRBV11-2 and J is TRBJ1-1; D uncertain. The CDR3 region is CASSSTTVGEAFF. The CDR3 nucleotides are TGTGCCAGCAGCTCGACGACGGTTGGGGAAGCTTTCTTT.